Following are 6 T cell receptor beta chains from one sample sequenced in a study of response to subunit inactivated influenza vaccine. TCRdb reprocessed the RT-PCR reads with MiXCR, giving one entry per CDR3 protein. The table records around 580,000 distinct CDR3 sequences, approximately 12% of them present only once. Sequenced here: PBMCs from blood, sampled on the day of vaccination. These receptors were collected from a man aged 45 to 65 who received an inactivated influenza vaccine.

This clonotype was detected a few times. The V and J genes are TRBV11-2 and TRBJ2-1, with D perhaps matching TRBD1 or TRBD2 (5 bases each). The CDR3 length is 14 residues. V lost 5 bases and J 6 bases, leaving 14 bases between the germline ends. Germline CDR1 SGHAT, CDR2 FQNNGV. The CDR3 loop is CASSANWGINEQFF. CDR3 bases: TGTGCCAGCAGCGCAAACTGGGGGATCAATGAGCAGTTCTTC.

V gene TRBV11-2 combines with J gene TRBJ2-1; 7 bases are a match to TRBD2. The CDR3 loop spans 14 amino acids. Germline V lookup: CDR1 SGHAT, CDR2 FQNNGV. Trimming took 3 bases from V and 8 from J; bases not matched to a gene: 7. The CDR3 loop reads CASSFLAGDYEQFF. The DNA for the CDR3 is TGTGCCAGCAGCTTTCTGGCGGGAGATTATGAGCAGTTCTTC.

With respect to this clonotype: This may come from a read error, since a much larger clone is one base off. The V call is TRBV11-2, the J call TRBJ2-7; perhaps TRBD1 as D (6 bases). Germline lookup yields CDR1 SGHAT and CDR2 FQNNGV. The CDR3 is 13 amino acids. The CDR3 loop reads CASILGTLYEQYF. DNA of the CDR3: TGTGCCAGCATCTTAGGGACACTCTACGAGCAGTACTTC.

In this sample, this clonotype turned up a few times. The chain combines TRBV6-5 with TRBJ2-5, with 10 bases fitting TRBD2. V shed 0 bases, J shed 14 bases, and the junction held 9 bases outside the gene matches. Germline V gene data show CDR1 as MNHEY and CDR2 as SVGAGI. The CDR3 loop spans 14 amino acids. Here the CDR3 reads CASSYSRLAGGCYF. The CDR3, as DNA: TGTGCCAGCAGTTACTCTCGTTTAGCGGGGGGTTGCTACTTC.

This clonotype was seen a handful of times. The chain couples TRBV6-2 or TRBV6-3 to TRBJ2-1; D gene unclear. Trimming took off 7 bases at V and 9 bases at J, with 16 bases between the two ends. This CDR3 is 13 amino acids long. The germline V gene encodes CDR1 MNHEY and CDR2 SVGEGT. The DNA for the CDR3 is TGTGCCAGCATCCTAGGACCCACTTTTGAGCAGTTCTTC. It encodes CASILGPTFEQFF.

The V call is TRBV10-1, the J call TRBJ2-5; 8 bases align to TRBD1. Germline values: CDR1 WNHNN, CDR2 SYGVQD (reference sequence). The CDR3 length is 17 residues. With 6 bases clipped from V and 5 bases from J, the junction kept 17 bases outside the gene matches. The CDR3 region has the DNA TGCGCCAGCAGCGAGAAGACCCGGGACAGGTTTATGGAGACCCAGTACTTC. Protein sequence: CASSEKTRDRFMETQYF.